This T cell receptor (beta chain) was observed in a study of Graves' ophthalmopathy and Graves' hyperthyroidism. The overall study: Peripheral blood was gathered at first diagnosis, ahead of any treatment whatsoever. Broader study findings: Most thyroid clonotypes with frequency above 0.001 were detected in blood too.

Points on this clonotype: The antigen is unknown.

Beta-chain TCR CDR3 regions were amplified from RNA transcripts. HTBI primers served in a first-round RT-PCR, which a second-round multiplex PCR followed. TCRdb re-derived calls from the multiplex PCR reads in MiXCR, one entry per CDR3 protein. The data show 650,000 to 800,000 distinct CDR3 sequences, 35% to 50% seen once. The CDR3 is 15 amino acids. Germline CDR1 reads KGHDR; CDR2 reads SFDVKD. V lost 4 bases and J 3 bases, leaving 13 bases between the germline ends. What was sequenced was peripheral blood. The TCR was taken from an adult man with Graves' ophthalmopathy. The chain recombines TRBV24-1 with TRBJ2-3; D is unclear. In DNA, the CDR3 is TGTGCCACCAGTGACCCCCCCGACGGGACAGATACGCAGTATTTT. It yields the protein CATSDPPDGTDTQYF.